The sequence of this T cell receptor (beta chain) was determined in a study of T cell responses to AZD1222 COVID-19 vaccine. Germline V gene data show CDR1 as MGHRA and CDR2 as YSYEKL. The CDR3 loop spans 15 amino acids. The V end lost 2 bases, the J end lost 6 bases, and 13 bases lay between the germline ends. The count of this clone is one. Produced via immunoSEQ multiplex PCR; TCRdb's table is partial and in-frame only. Among over 85,000 clones, just under 95% were seen once, and the ten largest hold approximately 2.7%. This sequence was found in an adult who received the AZD1222 COVID-19 vaccine. The sample in question was peripheral blood, obtained 28 days after the second AZD1222 dose. The V and J genes are TRBV4-1 and TRBJ2-2; possible D gene TRBD1, 6 bases. The CDR3 nucleotides are TGCGCCAGCAGCCAAAACAGGGAAGTCGCCGGGGAGCTGTTTTTT. This translates into CASSQNREVAGELFF.